These 10 T cell receptor beta chains were sequenced from one sample in a study of molecular identifiers for immune sequencing clone quantification (dated by TCRdb to 2016 to 2019). Library preparation used PCR. The data were produced on an Illumina HiSeq 4000. The public reads were reprocessed in TCRdb via fastp at Q25 and MiXCR, keeping in-frame beta chains. All rows with the same CDR3 protein become a single entry with the most common DNA and genes. The sample table records more than 300,000 distinct CDR3 sequences; 20% to 25% of these occur just once. Clones ranked in the top ten supply about 0.81% of the sample. What was sequenced was naive CD8+ T cells from blood, with Jurkat cell RNA spiked in. The cell subset or site label, read with the paper, signifies: FACS-sorted CD8+CD4-CCR7+CD45RA+ naive T cells. The receptors shown here come from a human donor in good health. Some libraries in this study had Jurkat cell RNA spiked in.

This clonotype has a count of ten or more. The V call is TRBV4-1, the J call TRBJ2-3; D is perhaps TRBD1 (6 bases). The CDR3 is made up of 15 amino acids. CDR1 and CDR2 from the germline V gene are MGHRA and YSYEKL. Trimming shortened V by 0 bases and J by 1 base, and 8 bases separated the two germline ends. The CDR3 DNA reads TGCGCCAGCAGCCAAGATGGGGGCGGCACAGATACGCAGTATTTT. It is translated as CASSQDGGGTDTQYF.

As for this clonotype: At one end, the junction sequence differs from germline, possibly due to a read error. The chain joins TRBV14 to TRBJ2-3; D possibly matches TRBD1 or TRBD2 (6 bases each). Germline V gene data show CDR1 as SGHDN and CDR2 as FVKESK. The CDR3 length is 17 residues. CDR3 sequence reads: CASSPRPDSGYTDTRYF. The CDR3 DNA reads TGTGCCAGCAGCCCCCGACCGGACAGCGGGTACACAGATACGCGGTATTTT.

This clonotype has just one count. The chain links TRBV7-9 to TRBJ2-7; D possibly corresponds to TRBD1 (5 bases). This CDR3 is 15 amino acids long. The ends were cut back, 5 bases at V and 2 bases at J, with 16 bases in the middle. The germline CDR1 and CDR2 sequences are SEHNR and FQNEAQ (reference sequence). For the CDR3, the DNA is TGTGCCAGCAGCGCAGGGAACAGGTACACCTACGAGCAGTACTTC. Translating gives CASSAGNRYTYEQYF.

This clonotype showed up many times. The chain couples TRBV24-1 to TRBJ2-3; D call uncertain. From germline, CDR1 is KGHDR and CDR2 SFDVKD. The CDR3 totals 15 residues. V lost 10 bases, J lost 2 bases, and 18 bases lay in between. The CDR3: CATEVSPRYTDTQYF. The DNA for the CDR3 is TGTGCCACGGAAGTCTCTCCTCGTTACACAGATACGCAGTATTTT.

In its sample, this clonotype was seen many times. This sequence joins TRBV5-4 and TRBJ2-2; D ambiguous. Trimming left V 4 bases short and J 5 bases short, with 9 bases between. The CDR3 runs 13 residues. CDR1 is SGHNT and CDR2 is YYREEE in the germline V gene (reference sequence). The CDR3 region is CASSPKRTGELFF. CDR3 DNA: TGTGCCAGCAGCCCAAAGAGGACCGGGGAGCTGTTTTTT.

As regards this clonotype: Being one base from a much bigger clone, this may be a read error. V usage is TRBV30 and J usage is TRBJ2-1; D remains ambiguous. Per germline, CDR1 GTSNPN and CDR2 SVGIG (reference sequence). The CDR3 is 11 amino acids. CDR3 in amino acids: CAWSFTGEQLF. The CDR3 coding sequence is TGTGCCTGGAGTTTTACGGGTGAGCAGCTCTTC.

Concerning this clonotype: Possible read error: a much larger clone is one base away. The chain uses TRBV2 and TRBJ2-2; 8 bases match TRBD2. This CDR3 region has 17 residues. Per germline, CDR1 SNHLY and CDR2 FYNNEI. CDR3 amino acids: CASTRERREVDTRELFF. Written as DNA, the CDR3 is TGTGCCAGCACCAGAGAGCGGCGGGAGGTTGACACCAGGGAGCTGTTTTTT.

This clonotype was recorded at least ten times. The chain is built from TRBV28 and TRBJ2-7; 7 nucleotides match TRBD1. Germline CDR1 and CDR2: MDHEN and SYDVKM. V lost 2 bases to trimming and J lost 0 bases; unmatched junction nucleotides: 1. The CDR3 sequence is 14 residues long. The CDR3 region has the DNA TGTGCCAGCAGTTTACGGGACAGCTCCTACGAGCAGTACTTC. This encodes CASSLRDSSYEQYF.

This clonotype was seen repeatedly, ten times or more. The chain couples TRBV19 to TRBJ2-2; 10 positions match TRBD2. CDR3 length: 15 residues. V lost 8 bases, J lost 6 bases, and 9 bases stayed unmatched. Germline V gene lookup returns CDR1 LNHDA and CDR2 SQIVND (reference sequence). The CDR3 DNA follows: TGTGCCAGTTCGCTCGGGAGCGGGAGGGCCGGGGAGCTGTTTTTT. Its translation is CASSLGSGRAGELFF.

This clonotype has just a few counts. This sequence joins TRBV10-1 and TRBJ2-3; D tentatively fits TRBD1 or TRBD2 (5 bases each). V lost 2 bases and J lost 0, with 6 bases in between. The germline gives CDR1 WNHNN, CDR2 SYGVQD (reference sequence). This CDR3 is 14 amino acids long. In nucleotides, the CDR3 is TGCGCCAGCAGTGAGCGGGGCAGCACAGATACGCAGTATTTT. It encodes CASSERGSTDTQYF.